These T cell receptor beta chains were read from a single sample in a study of blood T cell repertoires in COVID-19. Assay: immunoSEQ multiplex PCR; the TCRdb copy retains only in-frame clones and omits some. The sample lists 150,000 to 200,000 clones, just under 80% seen once, with about 15% in the top ten. Sequences were obtained from peripheral blood. The receptors derive from a woman of 80 years or more with acute or convalescent COVID-19. Both conserved end residues are part of each CDR3. The order of the fields is V gene, J gene, CDR3 protein.

V gene: TRBV27
J gene: TRBJ1-2
CDR3 protein: CASSLSTGYGYTF

V gene: TRBV3-1/TRBV3-2
J gene: TRBJ2-5
CDR3 protein: CASSQDLGPGETQYF

V gene: TRBV7-6
J gene: TRBJ2-7
CDR3 protein: CASSLEGAHSYEQYF

V gene: TRBV28
J gene: TRBJ2-1
CDR3 protein: CASSSPGTGGHNEQFF

V gene: TRBV6-2/TRBV6-3
J gene: TRBJ2-3
CDR3 protein: CASSFRGRSTDTQYF

V gene: TRBV5-4
J gene: TRBJ2-1
CDR3 protein: CASASDRANEQFF

V gene: TRBV3-1/TRBV3-2
J gene: TRBJ1-2
CDR3 protein: CASSRMGQGAVSYGYTF

V gene: TRBV16
J gene: TRBJ1-4
CDR3 protein: CASSISRGLGNEKLFF

V gene: TRBV19
J gene: TRBJ2-5
CDR3 protein: CASSNIEGVQETQYF

V gene: TRBV2
J gene: TRBJ1-2
CDR3 protein: CASSGTGLYGYTF

V gene: TRBV6-1
J gene: TRBJ1-6
CDR3 protein: CASSARVQSSYNSPLHF

V gene: TRBV18
J gene: TRBJ1-2
CDR3 protein: CASSPADRGRFGYTF

V gene: TRBV4-1
J gene: TRBJ2-1
CDR3 protein: CASSPTGGPHEQFF

V gene: TRBV7-6
J gene: TRBJ2-5
CDR3 protein: CASSLQGMLSETQYF

V gene: TRBV6-4
J gene: TRBJ1-2
CDR3 protein: CASSDSGRVNGYTF

V gene: TRBV30
J gene: TRBJ2-1
CDR3 protein: CAWSRGYNEQFF

V gene: TRBV28
J gene: TRBJ1-5
CDR3 protein: CASSTDRVGNQPQHF

V gene: TRBV7-2
J gene: TRBJ1-3
CDR3 protein: CASRAGPMAGRTIYF

V gene: TRBV9
J gene: TRBJ2-1
CDR3 protein: CASSVEGAGDQFF

V gene: TRBV28
J gene: TRBJ1-1
CDR3 protein: CASRGLSEAFF

V gene: TRBV5-4
J gene: TRBJ1-6
CDR3 protein: CASSLFQGSYNSPLHF

V gene: TRBV5-5
J gene: TRBJ2-7
CDR3 protein: CASSLGGSSYEQYF

V gene: TRBV7-9
J gene: TRBJ2-7
CDR3 protein: CASSPRRSAGARDSYEQYF

V gene: TRBV7-2
J gene: TRBJ1-5
CDR3 protein: CASSLGDRGGNQPQHF

V gene: TRBV11-3
J gene: TRBJ2-3
CDR3 protein: CASSTAGGDTQYF

V gene: TRBV18
J gene: TRBJ2-2
CDR3 protein: CAKWTGGRTGELFF

V gene: TRBV2
J gene: TRBJ2-5
CDR3 protein: CASSLRTSGQETQYF

V gene: TRBV6-5
J gene: TRBJ2-1
CDR3 protein: CASGGRNEQFF

V gene: TRBV28
J gene: TRBJ2-5
CDR3 protein: CASSWPEGPLETQYF

V gene: TRBV5-1
J gene: TRBJ1-5
CDR3 protein: CASRQGSNQPQHF

V gene: TRBV11-2
J gene: TRBJ2-1
CDR3 protein: CASSLGHGVEQFF

V gene: TRBV3-1/TRBV3-2
J gene: TRBJ1-3
CDR3 protein: CASTQGGSGNTIYF

V gene: TRBV2
J gene: TRBJ2-5
CDR3 protein: CASSEEGRETQYF

V gene: TRBV7-9
J gene: TRBJ2-3
CDR3 protein: CASSPSGGAGDTQYF

V gene: TRBV18
J gene: TRBJ2-5
CDR3 protein: CASSLPPGGGTETQYF

V gene: TRBV19
J gene: TRBJ2-7
CDR3 protein: CASSRDRGDEQYF

V gene: TRBV28
J gene: TRBJ2-3
CDR3 protein: CASSLAAGGPPDTQYF

V gene: TRBV5-6
J gene: TRBJ1-6
CDR3 protein: CASSLPTGANSPLHF

V gene: TRBV9
J gene: TRBJ2-7
CDR3 protein: CASSVGAGVGYEQYF

V gene: TRBV28
J gene: TRBJ2-7
CDR3 protein: CASSSRTTPYEQYF

V gene: TRBV25-1
J gene: TRBJ1-1
CDR3 protein: CASSARGNTEAFF

V gene: TRBV28
J gene: TRBJ1-2
CDR3 protein: CASRPETGEGYGYTF

V gene: TRBV2
J gene: TRBJ2-3
CDR3 protein: CASSVSLDTQYF

V gene: TRBV5-4
J gene: TRBJ1-4
CDR3 protein: CASSSAGTGFEKLFF

V gene: TRBV12-3/TRBV12-4
J gene: TRBJ1-1
CDR3 protein: CASSFGGERAFF

V gene: TRBV4-1
J gene: TRBJ2-1
CDR3 protein: CASSQERGGDEQFF

V gene: TRBV6-5
J gene: TRBJ2-5
CDR3 protein: CASSRTGKETQYF

V gene: TRBV28
J gene: TRBJ2-7
CDR3 protein: CASSLPLGDRGSYEQYF